The 14 T cell receptor beta chains listed next were all sequenced from one sample in a study of cytomegalovirus exposure and HLA in healthy donors. PCR employed 60 Vbeta and 13 Jbeta primers. TCRdb's copy holds only in-frame clones and misses some; the assay was immunoSEQ multiplex PCR. The profile shows 120,000 or so clones, about three quarters of them singletons. Material for sequencing was PBMCs. The receptors shown here come from a man aged 30 to 39 in good health and CMV-seronegative.

This clone has only one observation. The genes are TRBV9 and TRBJ2-3, with 11 bases that match TRBD2. The germline V gene encodes CDR1 SGDLS and CDR2 YYNGEE. Trimming took 2 bases from V and 2 from J; bases not matched to a gene: 1. The CDR3 has 15 amino acids. The CDR3 nucleotides are TGTGCCAGCAGCGTTAGCGGGGGGGACACAGATACGCAGTATTTT. Its translation is CASSVSGGDTDTQYF.

V usage is TRBV2 and J usage is TRBJ1-1; D unresolved. Germline loops: CDR1 SNHLY, CDR2 FYNNEI. The CDR3 length is 11 residues. Trimming took 5 bases from V and 6 from J, leaving 7 bases between them. The CDR3 sequence is CASSSEAEAFF. CDR3 coding DNA: TGTGCCAGCAGTAGTGAGGCTGAAGCTTTCTTT.

This chain connects TRBV7-3 to TRBJ1-2; D perhaps matches TRBD1 (5 bases). The germline CDR1 and CDR2 sequences are SGHTA and FQGTGA. The length of the CDR3 is 14 residues. Trimming left V 5 bases short and J 6 bases short, with 16 bases between. Written as DNA, the CDR3 is TGTGCCAGCAGCCCGAATCTCCAGGGCGATGGCTACACCTTC. Its translation is CASSPNLQGDGYTF.

This chain uses TRBV30 with TRBJ2-7; 10 nucleotides line up with TRBD2. The V gene's germline CDR1 is GTSNPN and CDR2 SVGIG (reference sequence). V shed 6 bases, J shed 3 bases, and the junction held 5 bases outside the gene matches. The CDR3 is made up of 13 amino acids. The CDR3 DNA follows: TGTGCCTGCCGGACTAGCGGTTACTACGAGCAGTACTTC. Translation gives CACRTSGYYEQYF.

This chain connects TRBV27 to TRBJ2-1, with 7 bases aligning to TRBD1. The CDR3 totals 18 residues. The junction had 15 bases not matched to a gene; V was cut back by 2 bases and J by 5 bases. Germline assignment: CDR1 MNHEY and CDR2 SMNVEV (reference sequence). In DNA, the CDR3 is TGTGCCAGCAGTTTAATCCCCAGGGGGAATGCCTTGAACAATGAGCAGTTCTTC. As protein: CASSLIPRGNALNNEQFF.

The rearrangement links TRBV25-1 to TRBJ2-7, with 8 bases fitting TRBD1. Trimming removed 4 bases from V and 0 bases from J; junction bases left unmatched: 14. Germline V gives CDR1 MGHDK, CDR2 SYGVNS. The CDR3 contains 18 residues. CDR3 coding DNA: TGTGCCAGCAGTGGGACGTGGGAGACAGGGGATTTCTCCTACGAGCAGTACTTC. It codes for CASSGTWETGDFSYEQYF.

The V call is TRBV5-1, the J call TRBJ2-5; TRBD2 is a possible D gene (5 bases). The CDR3 runs 13 residues. Germline V gene sequence: CDR1 SGHRS, CDR2 YFSETQ. Trimming removed 2 bases at V and 5 bases at J, with 10 bases between. The CDR3 loop is CASSFRGLETQYF. CDR3 DNA: TGCGCCAGCAGCTTTAGAGGGTTGGAGACCCAGTACTTC. Complete variable domain (other parts from reference TRBV5-1 and TRBJ2-5): KAGVTQTPRYLIKTRGQQVTLSCSPISGHRSVSWYQQTPGQGLQFLFEYFSETQRNKGNFPGRFSGRQFSNSRSEMNVSTLELGDSALYLCASSFRGLETQYFGPGTRLLVL.

V and J are TRBV5-5 and TRBJ1-2; the match to TRBD1 covers 8 bases. CDR1 is SGHKS, CDR2 YYEKEE, per germline (reference sequence). Trimming cost V 3 bases and J 5 bases; bases outside gene matches: 15. This CDR3 has 17 amino acids. This CDR3 reads CASSSNRGNLKWYGYTF. The CDR3 DNA reads TGTGCCAGCAGCTCGAACAGGGGGAATCTTAAGTGGTATGGCTACACCTTC.

V usage is TRBV30 and J usage is TRBJ2-7; 11 bases map to TRBD2. Germline V CDR1 and CDR2: GTSNPN, SVGIG (reference sequence). The V gene end was trimmed by 1 base and the J gene end by 3 bases; junction bases not matched to a gene: 11. The CDR3 has 17 amino acids. CDR3 residues: CAWSGALAGGLFYEQYF. In nucleotides, the CDR3 is TGTGCCTGGAGTGGGGCCCTAGCGGGGGGACTGTTCTACGAGCAGTACTTC.

The rearrangement uses TRBV28 and TRBJ1-1; 7 nucleotides align to TRBD1. Germline values: CDR1 MDHEN, CDR2 SYDVKM. V shed 8 bases and J 0 bases; nucleotides not matched to a gene: 15. CDR3 length: 17 amino acids. The CDR3 spells CASLPPPGQFMNTEAFF. In DNA, the CDR3 is TGTGCCAGCCTCCCACCCCCGGGACAGTTCATGAACACTGAAGCTTTCTTT.

V gene TRBV5-1 combines with J gene TRBJ1-1; 7 nucleotides agree with TRBD1. Germline assignment: CDR1 SGHRS and CDR2 YFSETQ. This CDR3 is built from 14 residues. J gave up 5 bases and V 3 bases, and 7 bases lay outside the gene matches. CDR3 DNA: TGCGCCAGCAGCTCTTTCCTGACAGGGACTGAAGCTTTCTTT. Amino acid sequence: CASSSFLTGTEAFF.

The V call is TRBV7-8, the J call TRBJ2-4; D not resolved. V gave up 8 bases and J gave up 7 bases, with 33 bases separating them. The CDR3 runs to 19 residues. CDR1 and CDR2 (germline): SGHVS, FQNEAQ. The CDR3 is CASAASRPLGRRILNIQYF. Here the CDR3 DNA reads TGTGCCAGCGCAGCGAGCCGACCCCTAGGTAGACGGATTCTTAACATTCAGTACTTC.

V is TRBV7-2 and J is TRBJ2-3; 8 nucleotides match TRBD2. CDR3 size: 14 residues. J gave up 2 bases and V 7 bases, and 5 bases lay outside the gene matches. CDR1 SGHTA and CDR2 FQGNSA come from the germline V gene. The CDR3 bases are TGTGCCAGCAAAATAGGACTAGCCACAGATACGCAGTATTTT. It yields the protein CASKIGLATDTQYF.

The J gene is TRBJ2-1, the V gene TRBV30, with D possibly matching TRBD1 (6 bases). This CDR3 contains 13 residues. Trimming removed 4 bases at V and 9 bases at J, with 16 bases between. CDR1 GTSNPN and CDR2 SVGIG come from the germline V gene (reference sequence). The CDR3 loop is CAWTYRELGEQFF. The CDR3 DNA reads TGTGCCTGGACTTACAGGGAGTTGGGTGAGCAGTTCTTC.